This TCR beta chain was observed in a study of shared clonotypes between healthy human individuals. Overall study findings and caveats: Among the subsets, naive ones generally showed larger estimated richness than memory ones. Despite large depth, rarefaction showed incomplete sorted-subset sequencing. Non-shared clonotypes displayed generation probabilities falling below those of clonotypes present in all four donors.

In the case of this clone: The antigen is not known.

Only CD45RO-negative cells positively selected for CCR7 counted as naive CD8 cells, so terminally differentiated effector memory CD45RA+ cells were excluded. The CDR3 spans 13 residues. Trimming removed 8 bases from V and 1 base from J, with 9 bases in between. CDR1 MNHEY and CDR2 SMNVEV come from the germline V gene (reference sequence). Measured with immunoSEQ multiplex PCR; TCRdb has only the in-frame clones, and not every one. The table includes hundreds of thousands of clones, about 96% detected once. Sample: naive CD8+ T cells sorted from blood. This receptor was identified in a man younger than 45 in good health. The chain joins TRBV27 to TRBJ2-1; D could derive from TRBD1 or TRBD2 (5 bases each). The CDR3 here is CASSGTSYNEQFF. In DNA form, the CDR3 reads TGTGCCAGCTCAGGGACGTCCTACAATGAGCAGTTCTTC.